This T cell receptor beta chain was identified during a study of CXCR3-negative and CXCR3-positive naive CD8 T cells. On this clonotype itself: The antigen remains unidentified.

Regarding the study as a whole: The study found comparably high diversity in both naive subsets and much lower diversity in memory CD8+ cells. Relative to CXCR3-negative naive cells, CXCR3-positive naive cells had more hydrophobic TRB CDR3s.

CDR1 and CDR2 from the germline V gene are MGHRA and YSYEKL. The CDR3 loop spans 13 amino acids. Libraries were UMI-labeled 5' RACE TRB cDNA. TCRdb reprocessed the 5' RACE reads and stores each CDR3 protein as one record, lacking DNA. The table lists roughly 4,200 distinct CDR3 sequences. In triplicate, each CD8+ T cell subset was sorted at approximately 290,000 cells per replicate. This chain uses TRBV4-1 with TRBJ1-3. This clonotype originated in a human donor in good health. Some clones in this sample may be carry-over from other donors' samples. Sequenced material: naive CXCR3- CD8+ T cells from blood. Specified subset: CD45RO-CCR7+CD27+CD95- naive CD8+ T cells lacking CXCR3 (TNR3-). This chain's CDR3 is CASSPLHGNTIYF.